This is a list of T cell receptor beta chains from one sample in a study of blood T cell repertoires in COVID-19. Sequenced by immunoSEQ multiplex PCR; TCRdb stores in-frame clones only, minus some. Among about 100,000 clones listed, just under 80% were seen once. Sequenced material: peripheral blood. These receptors were obtained from a human donor in a cohort sampled during active COVID-19. The conserved cysteine and the conserved F or W are not part of the CDR3 here. The order of the fields is CDR3 protein, V gene, J gene, D gene. A D gene is named only where the DNA matches it firmly.

cdr3_aa: ASSQDQISVQEQF
v_call: TRBV4-2
j_call: TRBJ2-1
d_call: -

cdr3_aa: ASRVGGAELNTEAF
v_call: TRBV28
j_call: TRBJ1-1
d_call: -

cdr3_aa: ASRRDSNTEAF
v_call: TRBV2
j_call: TRBJ1-1
d_call: -

cdr3_aa: AISESISYNEQF
v_call: TRBV10-3
j_call: TRBJ2-1
d_call: -

cdr3_aa: ASSDASGGPNEQF
v_call: TRBV2
j_call: TRBJ2-1
d_call: TRBD2

cdr3_aa: ASSRTKRGGYEQY
v_call: TRBV28
j_call: TRBJ2-7
d_call: TRBD2

cdr3_aa: ASSSGQGAKEQY
v_call: TRBV2
j_call: TRBJ2-7
d_call: TRBD1

cdr3_aa: ATSDSREGRGEQF
v_call: TRBV24-1
j_call: TRBJ2-1
d_call: TRBD2

cdr3_aa: ASSLASGREQY
v_call: TRBV12-3/TRBV12-4
j_call: TRBJ2-7
d_call: TRBD2

cdr3_aa: ASSFPGRVGNTEAF
v_call: TRBV7-9
j_call: TRBJ1-1
d_call: -

cdr3_aa: ASSKAVAGGLTDTQY
v_call: TRBV21-1
j_call: TRBJ2-3
d_call: -

cdr3_aa: ASSPDLRNTGELF
v_call: TRBV18
j_call: TRBJ2-2
d_call: -

cdr3_aa: ASSRQVDNSPLH
v_call: TRBV7-9
j_call: TRBJ1-6
d_call: -

cdr3_aa: ASSEWSTEAF
v_call: TRBV2
j_call: TRBJ1-1
d_call: -

cdr3_aa: ASSADRPSGNTIY
v_call: TRBV19
j_call: TRBJ1-3
d_call: TRBD1

cdr3_aa: AWATGANSPLH
v_call: TRBV30
j_call: TRBJ1-6
d_call: TRBD1

cdr3_aa: ASSSRGASGRAYNEQF
v_call: TRBV7-8
j_call: TRBJ2-1
d_call: TRBD2

cdr3_aa: ASSTSTRQNTEAF
v_call: TRBV18
j_call: TRBJ1-1
d_call: -

cdr3_aa: ASSGPSGVPSYNEQF
v_call: TRBV11-2
j_call: TRBJ2-1
d_call: TRBD2

cdr3_aa: ASSLTRRTSGGPRSYEQY
v_call: TRBV3-1/TRBV3-2
j_call: TRBJ2-7
d_call: TRBD2

cdr3_aa: ASSPPAGEQNEQF
v_call: TRBV18
j_call: TRBJ2-1
d_call: TRBD2

cdr3_aa: ASSEVSVAGSGELF
v_call: TRBV25-1
j_call: TRBJ2-2
d_call: TRBD2

cdr3_aa: ASNSGPADTQY
v_call: TRBV6-5
j_call: TRBJ2-3
d_call: -

cdr3_aa: ASSYSRGTEAF
v_call: TRBV6-5
j_call: TRBJ1-1
d_call: -

cdr3_aa: ASSQEVSGTSPLH
v_call: TRBV4-1
j_call: TRBJ1-6
d_call: -

cdr3_aa: ASSRLAGVRDTQY
v_call: TRBV2
j_call: TRBJ2-3
d_call: TRBD2

cdr3_aa: SATQGALNTEAF
v_call: TRBV29-1
j_call: TRBJ1-1
d_call: TRBD1

cdr3_aa: AWSSQGIGEKLF
v_call: TRBV30
j_call: TRBJ1-4
d_call: -

cdr3_aa: ASSFGGTGAYEQY
v_call: TRBV11-2
j_call: TRBJ2-7
d_call: TRBD1

cdr3_aa: ASSPTPSGRSGETQY
v_call: TRBV7-6
j_call: TRBJ2-5
d_call: TRBD2

cdr3_aa: ASSEGFGGAKNIQY
v_call: TRBV2
j_call: TRBJ2-4
d_call: -

cdr3_aa: ASTSFAGGPRDIQY
v_call: TRBV28
j_call: TRBJ2-4
d_call: TRBD2

cdr3_aa: ASSIQENYGYT
v_call: TRBV28
j_call: TRBJ1-2
d_call: -

cdr3_aa: ASKRAGGGNTEAF
v_call: TRBV19
j_call: TRBJ1-1
d_call: TRBD1

cdr3_aa: ASSSDRFSGNTIY
v_call: TRBV6-5
j_call: TRBJ1-3
d_call: TRBD1

cdr3_aa: ASSQGTSQTYEQY
v_call: TRBV3-1/TRBV3-2
j_call: TRBJ2-7
d_call: -

cdr3_aa: ASVPGLQETQY
v_call: TRBV5-1
j_call: TRBJ2-5
d_call: TRBD2

cdr3_aa: ASSIDRGTGELF
v_call: TRBV19
j_call: TRBJ2-2
d_call: TRBD1

cdr3_aa: ASSEGGTGANQPQH
v_call: TRBV6-1
j_call: TRBJ1-5
d_call: TRBD1